This T cell receptor (beta chain) was observed in a study of blood T cell repertoires in COVID-19. Across the whole study: Sites across the United States, Italy and Spain contributed samples from acute and convalescent COVID-19. Sample material is recorded as cDNA or gDNA derived from T cells, B-cell-depleted T cells, or PBMCs.

As processed by the authors: Nucleated cell counts were estimated from reference gene primer amplification. Sequencing used immunoSEQ multiplex PCR; TCRdb keeps in-frame clones, though not all of them. V and J calls and clone size are given by that table; D and trimming were obtained from the DNA. The sample consists of about 150,000 clones, 70% to 85% of them appearing once. CDR1 and CDR2 (germline): LNHDA, SQIVND (reference sequence). The CDR3 is 16 amino acids. J lost 1 base, V lost 11 bases, and 11 bases had no gene match. The genes are TRBV19 and TRBJ2-3; 11 nucleotides align to TRBD1. This receptor was taken from a woman aged 45-60 years with acute or convalescent COVID-19. Sequenced sample: peripheral blood. CDR3 residues: CASRDRGVQGTDTQYF. The CDR3 region has the DNA TGTGCCTCCCGGGACAGGGGGGTCCAAGGCACAGATACGCAGTATTTT.